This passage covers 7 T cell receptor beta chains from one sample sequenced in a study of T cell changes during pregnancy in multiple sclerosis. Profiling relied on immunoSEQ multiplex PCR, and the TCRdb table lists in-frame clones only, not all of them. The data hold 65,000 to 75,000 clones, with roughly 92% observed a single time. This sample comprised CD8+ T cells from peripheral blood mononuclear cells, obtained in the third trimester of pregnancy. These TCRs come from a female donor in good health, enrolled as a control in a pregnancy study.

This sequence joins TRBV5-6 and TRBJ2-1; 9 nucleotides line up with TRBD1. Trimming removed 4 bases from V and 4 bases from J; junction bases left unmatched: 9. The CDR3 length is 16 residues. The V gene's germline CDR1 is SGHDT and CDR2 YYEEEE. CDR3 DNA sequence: TGTGCCAGCAGCCGGGAACTGGGACAGGGTTACAATGAGCAGTTCTTC. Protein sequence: CASSRELGQGYNEQFF.

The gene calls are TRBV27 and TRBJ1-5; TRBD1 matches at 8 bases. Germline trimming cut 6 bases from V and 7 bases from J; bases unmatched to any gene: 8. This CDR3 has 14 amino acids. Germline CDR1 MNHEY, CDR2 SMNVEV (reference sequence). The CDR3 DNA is TGTGCCAGCAGACCAAGACAGGGGTGGCAGCCCCAGCATTTT. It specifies CASRPRQGWQPQHF.

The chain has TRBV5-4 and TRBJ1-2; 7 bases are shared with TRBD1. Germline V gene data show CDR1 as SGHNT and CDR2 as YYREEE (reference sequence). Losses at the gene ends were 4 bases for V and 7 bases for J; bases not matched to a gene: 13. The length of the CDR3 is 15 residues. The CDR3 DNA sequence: TGTGCCAGCAGCGCCCCGGGACAGATGATCTCTGGCTACACCTTC. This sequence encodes CASSAPGQMISGYTF.

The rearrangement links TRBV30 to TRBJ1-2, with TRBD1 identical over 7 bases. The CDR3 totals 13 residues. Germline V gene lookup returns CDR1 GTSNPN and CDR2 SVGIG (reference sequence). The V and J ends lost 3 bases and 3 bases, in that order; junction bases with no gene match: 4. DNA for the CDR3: TGTGCCTGGAGACAGGGGACTTACTATGGCTACACCTTC. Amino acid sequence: CAWRQGTYYGYTF.

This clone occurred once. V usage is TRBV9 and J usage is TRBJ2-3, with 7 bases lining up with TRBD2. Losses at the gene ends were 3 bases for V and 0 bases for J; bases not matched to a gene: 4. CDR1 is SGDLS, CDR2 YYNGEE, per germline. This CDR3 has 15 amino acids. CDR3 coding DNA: TGTGCCAGCAGCGAGAGCGGGGTTAGCACAGATACGCAGTATTTT. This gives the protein CASSESGVSTDTQYF.

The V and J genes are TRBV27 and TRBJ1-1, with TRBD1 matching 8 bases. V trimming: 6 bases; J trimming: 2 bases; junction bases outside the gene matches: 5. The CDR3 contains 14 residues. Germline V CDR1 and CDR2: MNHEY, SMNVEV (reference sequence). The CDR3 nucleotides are TGTGCCAGCAGCCTGACAGGGGTCAACACTGAAGCTTTCTTT. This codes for CASSLTGVNTEAFF.

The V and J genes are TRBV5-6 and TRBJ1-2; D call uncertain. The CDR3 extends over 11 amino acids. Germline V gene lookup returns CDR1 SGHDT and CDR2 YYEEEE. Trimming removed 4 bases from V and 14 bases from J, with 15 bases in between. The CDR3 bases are TGTGCCAGCAGCCGAGGGCGGACCTTGACCTTC. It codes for CASSRGRTLTF.